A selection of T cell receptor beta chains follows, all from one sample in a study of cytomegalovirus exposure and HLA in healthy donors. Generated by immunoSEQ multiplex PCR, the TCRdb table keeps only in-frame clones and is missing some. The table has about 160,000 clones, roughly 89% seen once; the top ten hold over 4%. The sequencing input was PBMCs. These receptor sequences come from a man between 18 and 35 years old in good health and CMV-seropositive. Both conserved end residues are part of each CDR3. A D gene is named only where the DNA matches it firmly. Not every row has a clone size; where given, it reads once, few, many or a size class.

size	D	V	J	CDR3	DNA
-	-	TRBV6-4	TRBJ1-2	CASSDGGCTF	TGTGCCAGCAGTGACGGGGGGTGCACCTTC
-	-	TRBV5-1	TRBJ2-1	CASSFLREGGNEQFF	TGCGCCAGCAGCTTCTTGAGGGAGGGGGGAAATGAGCAGTTCTTC
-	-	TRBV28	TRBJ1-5	CASSFGQPSQPQHF	TGTGCCAGCAGTTTTGGGCAGCCAAGCCAGCCCCAGCATTTT
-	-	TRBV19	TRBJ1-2	CASKSYSNYGYTF	TGTGCCAGTAAAAGTTACAGCAACTATGGCTACACCTTC
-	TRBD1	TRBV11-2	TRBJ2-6	CASSSRGGTGDFGANVLTF	TGTGCCAGCAGCTCTAGGGGGGGGACAGGGGATTTTGGGGCCAACGTCCTGACTTTC
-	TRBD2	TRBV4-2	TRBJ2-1	CASSQSSGRYNEQFF	TGTGCCAGCAGCCAATCAAGCGGGAGGTACAATGAGCAGTTCTTC
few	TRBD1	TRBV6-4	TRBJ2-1	CASSGQGAPNEQFF	TGTGCCAGCAGTGGACAGGGGGCACCCAATGAGCAGTTCTTC
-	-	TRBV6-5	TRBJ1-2	CASSYSPGQLWNTF	TGTGCCAGCAGTTACTCCCCGGGACAATTATGGAACACCTTC
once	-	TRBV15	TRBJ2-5	CATSLGGSRAFQETQYF	TGTGCCACCAGCCTAGGGGGATCGCGGGCCTTCCAAGAGACCCAGTACTTC
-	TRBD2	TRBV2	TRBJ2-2	CASLELSGRGGVTGELFF	TGTGCCAGCCTAGAACTTAGCGGGAGAGGAGGGGTAACCGGGGAGCTGTTTTTT
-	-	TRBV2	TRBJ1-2	CASSEQGSNYGYTF	TGTGCCAGCAGTGAGCAGGGATCGAACTATGGCTACACCTTC
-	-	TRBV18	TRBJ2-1	CASSPPVTEVYNEQFF	TGTGCCAGCTCACCACCTGTAACGGAGGTCTACAATGAGCAGTTCTTC
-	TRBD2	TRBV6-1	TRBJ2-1	CASNLLAGGEGEQFF	TGTGCCAGCAACCTACTAGCGGGAGGGGAAGGTGAGCAGTTCTTC
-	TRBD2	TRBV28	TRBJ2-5	CASSLGAGLAGHQETQYF	TGTGCCAGCAGTTTGGGAGCCGGACTAGCGGGACACCAAGAGACCCAGTACTTC
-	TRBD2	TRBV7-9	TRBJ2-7	CASSLGAGRMSYEQYF	TGTGCCAGCAGCTTAGGAGCGGGGCGCATGTCCTACGAGCAGTACTTC
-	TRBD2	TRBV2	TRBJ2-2	CASRALAGVTGELFF	TGTGCCAGCAGGGCACTAGCGGGAGTAACCGGGGAGCTGTTTTTT
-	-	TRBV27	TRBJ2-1	CASSLGGSYNEQFF	TGTGCCAGCAGTTTAGGGGGGTCCTACAATGAGCAGTTCTTC
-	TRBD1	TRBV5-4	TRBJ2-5	CASSSSRQGSGRTQYF	TGTGCCAGCAGCTCCTCCCGACAGGGGTCTGGTAGGACCCAGTACTTC
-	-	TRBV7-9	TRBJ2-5	CASSLAELQGRETQYF	TGTGCCAGCAGCTTAGCGGAGTTACAGGGCAGGGAGACCCAGTACTTC
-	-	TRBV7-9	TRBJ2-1	CASSLGVEGNEQFF	TGTGCCAGCAGCTTAGGGGTAGAGGGCAATGAGCAGTTCTTC
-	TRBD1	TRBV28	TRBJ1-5	CASVTDRANQPQHF	TGTGCCAGCGTCACGGACAGGGCAAATCAGCCCCAGCATTTT
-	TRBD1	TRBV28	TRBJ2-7	CASSLPRGLSYEQYF	TGTGCCAGCAGTTTACCCAGGGGGCTCTCCTACGAGCAGTACTTC
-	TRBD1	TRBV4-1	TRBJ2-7	CASSQATGGDTYEQYF	TGCGCCAGCAGCCAAGCGACAGGGGGGGATACCTACGAGCAGTACTTC
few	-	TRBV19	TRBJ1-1	CASSISLNTEAFF	TGTGCCAGTAGTATTTCTCTGAACACTGAAGCTTTCTTT
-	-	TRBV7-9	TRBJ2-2	CASSLSGTGELFF	TGTGCCAGCAGCCTCTCCGGCACCGGGGAGCTGTTTTTT
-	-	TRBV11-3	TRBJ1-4	CASRNRWRGNDEKLFF	TGTGCCAGCAGGAACCGGTGGAGGGGCAATGATGAAAAACTGTTTTTT
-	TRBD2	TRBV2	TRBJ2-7	CASMGTSDYEQYF	TGTGCCAGCATGGGGACTAGCGACTACGAGCAGTACTTC
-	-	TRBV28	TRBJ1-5	CASSLLTHQPQHF	TGTGCCAGCAGTTTACTGACACATCAGCCCCAGCATTTT
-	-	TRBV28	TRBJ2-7	CASSLRGSYEQYF	TGTGCCAGCAGTTTACGGGGCTCCTACGAGCAGTACTTC
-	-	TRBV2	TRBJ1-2	CASSGTLGALGYTF	TGTGCCAGCAGTGGGACATTGGGGGCGCTTGGCTACACCTTC
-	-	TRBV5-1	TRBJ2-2	CASSPSVGNTGELFF	TGCGCCAGCAGCCCTAGCGTGGGAAACACCGGGGAGCTGTTTTTT
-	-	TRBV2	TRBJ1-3	CASRSTGPLGNTIYF	TGTGCCAGCAGATCGACAGGCCCCCTTGGAAACACCATATATTTT
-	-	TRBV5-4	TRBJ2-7	CASSPPGGGYEQYF	TGTGCCAGCAGCCCCCCGGGGGGCGGGTACGAGCAGTACTTC
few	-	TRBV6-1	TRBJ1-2	CASSEGLNYGYTF	TGTGCCAGCAGTGAGGGACTGAACTATGGCTACACCTTC
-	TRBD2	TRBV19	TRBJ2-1	CASVESGSSYNEQFF	TGTGCCAGCGTAGAAAGCGGGAGCTCCTACAATGAGCAGTTCTTC
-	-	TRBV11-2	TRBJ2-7	CASSLYEDVGSYEQYF	TGTGCCAGCAGCTTATATGAGGATGTCGGGAGCTACGAGCAGTACTTC
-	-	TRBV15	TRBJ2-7	CATSGRGTAYEQYF	TGTGCCACCAGCGGTAGGGGAACGGCCTACGAGCAGTACTTC
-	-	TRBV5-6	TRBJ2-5	CASSHAARRETQYF	TGTGCCAGCAGCCACGCAGCCCGGAGGGAGACCCAGTACTTC
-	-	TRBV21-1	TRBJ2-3	CASRRCATVMQDTQYF	TGTGCCAGCAGAAGGTGCGCTACAGTCATGCAAGATACGCAGTATTTT
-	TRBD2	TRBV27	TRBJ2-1	CASSYRLAGRYNEQFF	TGTGCCAGCAGTTATAGACTAGCGGGACGATACAATGAGCAGTTCTTC
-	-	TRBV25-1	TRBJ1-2	CASNGGAHGYTF	TGTGCCAGCAACGGGGGGGCTCATGGCTACACCTTC
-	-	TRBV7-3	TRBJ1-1	CASSLGHTNTEAFF	TGTGCCAGCAGCTTAGGACATACCAACACTGAAGCTTTCTTT
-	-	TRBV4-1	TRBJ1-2	CASSKTDNYGYTF	TGCGCCAGCAGCAAGACTGATAACTATGGCTACACCTTC
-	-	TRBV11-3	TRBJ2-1	CASSLPSYNEQFF	TGTGCCAGCAGCCTCCCCTCCTACAATGAGCAGTTCTTC
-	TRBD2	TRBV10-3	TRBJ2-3	CAINSGRAVADTQYF	TGTGCCATCAACAGCGGGAGGGCCGTCGCAGATACGCAGTATTTT
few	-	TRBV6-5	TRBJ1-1	CASSDRPNTEAFF	TGTGCCAGCAGTGACAGACCGAACACTGAAGCTTTCTTT
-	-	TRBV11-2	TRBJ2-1	CASSFESEQFF	TGTGCCAGCAGCTTTGAGAGTGAGCAGTTCTTC
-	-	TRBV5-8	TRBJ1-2	CASSLAGGNYGYTF	TGTGCCAGCAGCTTGGCTGGCGGCAACTATGGCTACACCTTC
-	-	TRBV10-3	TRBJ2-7	CAISLTDSYEQYF	TGTGCCATCAGCCTGACAGACTCCTACGAGCAGTACTTC
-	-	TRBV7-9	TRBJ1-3	CASSFDRFSGNTIYF	TGTGCCAGCAGCTTCGACAGGTTCTCTGGAAACACCATATATTTT
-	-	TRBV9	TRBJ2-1	CASSVGLSYPYNEQFF	TGTGCCAGCAGCGTTGGACTATCATACCCCTACAATGAGCAGTTCTTC
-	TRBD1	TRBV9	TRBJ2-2	CASSVGEGAGTGELFF	TGTGCCAGCAGCGTAGGAGAGGGGGCGGGCACCGGGGAGCTGTTTTTT
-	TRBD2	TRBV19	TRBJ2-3	CASSPVAGGESDTQYF	TGTGCCAGTAGTCCGGTAGCGGGAGGAGAATCAGATACGCAGTATTTT
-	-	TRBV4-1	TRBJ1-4	CASSPGHGEKLFF	TGCGCCAGCAGCCCCGGACACGGGGAAAAACTGTTTTTT
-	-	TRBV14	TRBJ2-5	CASSQVWGGPQETQYF	TGTGCCAGCAGCCAAGTATGGGGAGGCCCTCAAGAGACCCAGTACTTC
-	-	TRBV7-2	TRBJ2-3	CASSTGFGDTQYF	TGTGCCAGCAGTACAGGGTTTGGCGATACGCAGTATTTT
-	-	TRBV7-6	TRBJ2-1	CASSSSSELQFF	TGTGCCAGCAGCTCCTCTAGTGAGTTGCAGTTCTTC
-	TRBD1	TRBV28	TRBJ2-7	CASSFSGTGASYEQYF	TGTGCCAGCAGTTTCTCCGGGACAGGAGCTTCCTACGAGCAGTACTTC
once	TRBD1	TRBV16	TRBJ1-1	CASSQYDRGALEAFF	TGTGCCAGCAGCCAATACGACAGGGGGGCTCTTGAAGCTTTCTTT
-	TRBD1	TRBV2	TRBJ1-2	CASREQGAHYYGYTF	TGTGCCAGCCGTGAACAGGGGGCGCATTACTATGGCTACACCTTC